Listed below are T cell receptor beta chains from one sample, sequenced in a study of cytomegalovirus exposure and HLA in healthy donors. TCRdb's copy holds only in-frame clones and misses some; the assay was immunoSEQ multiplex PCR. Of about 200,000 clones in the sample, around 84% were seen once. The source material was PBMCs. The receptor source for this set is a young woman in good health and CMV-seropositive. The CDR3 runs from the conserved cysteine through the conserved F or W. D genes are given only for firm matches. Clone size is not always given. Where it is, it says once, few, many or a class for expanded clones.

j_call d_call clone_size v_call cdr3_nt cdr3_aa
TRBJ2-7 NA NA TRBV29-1 TGCAGCGTTGAACAGGGTCGGCAGTACTTC CSVEQGRQYF
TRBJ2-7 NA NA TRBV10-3 TGTGCCGTCGCCGGCGGGGTGGGTGAGCAGTACTTC CAVAGGVGEQYF
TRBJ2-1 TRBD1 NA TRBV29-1 TGCAGCGTCGCAACAGGGGGTGAGCAGTTCTTC CSVATGGEQFF
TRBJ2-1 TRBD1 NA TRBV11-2 TGTGCCAGCAGCAGGGAGACAGGGATCAATGAGCAGTTCTTC CASSRETGINEQFF
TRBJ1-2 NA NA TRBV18 TGTGCCAGCTCACGACCCCAAGACAGCCACTATGGCTACACCTTC CASSRPQDSHYGYTF
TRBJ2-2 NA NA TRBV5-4 TGTGCCAGCAGCGCCCCGGATACTAGATTGACCGGGGAGCTGTTTTTT CASSAPDTRLTGELFF
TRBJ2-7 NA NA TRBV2 TGTGCCAGCAGTTCACAGCTATCATACTCCTACGAGCAGTACTTC CASSSQLSYSYEQYF
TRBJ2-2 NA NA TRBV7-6 TGTGCCAGCAGCTTTCGGACCGGGGAGCTGTTTTTT CASSFRTGELFF
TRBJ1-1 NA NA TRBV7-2 TGTGCCAGCAGCTCGCAGGGGATCACTGAAGCTTTCTTT CASSSQGITEAFF
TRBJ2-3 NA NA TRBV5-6 TGTGCCAGCAGCTTAGGAGGGAGCACAGATACGCAGTATTTT CASSLGGSTDTQYF
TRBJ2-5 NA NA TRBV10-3 TGTGCCATCAGCACATCCGGGTCCAGCCAAGAGACCCAGTACTTC CAISTSGSSQETQYF
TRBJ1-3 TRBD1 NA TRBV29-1 TGCAGCGTAGTGAAGGGGACAGGGTTCGGAAACACCATATATTTT CSVVKGTGFGNTIYF
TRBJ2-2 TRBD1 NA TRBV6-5 TGTGCCAGCAGCAGGGACAGGGGGTCTCCCGGGGAGCTGTTTTTT CASSRDRGSPGELFF
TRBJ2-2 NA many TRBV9 TGTGCCAGCAGCGACCCAGGGGCGGTTAACACCGGGGAGCTGTTTTTT CASSDPGAVNTGELFF
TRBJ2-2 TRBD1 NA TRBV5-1 TGCGCCAGCGGCCCGGGTCCACAGGGGGCGGACGGGGAGCTGTTTTTT CASGPGPQGADGELFF
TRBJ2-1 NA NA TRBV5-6 TGTGCCAGCAGCTTGGCGAGTAGTTTGGATGAGCAGTTCTTC CASSLASSLDEQFF
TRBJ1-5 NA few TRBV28 TGTGCCAGCACCGCCCACGGGGGGCCCCAGCATTTT CASTAHGGPQHF
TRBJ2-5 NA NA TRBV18 TGTGCCAGCTCACCATCAGGGGGGTTCGAGACCCAGTACTTC CASSPSGGFETQYF
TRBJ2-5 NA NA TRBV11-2 TGTGCCAGCAGCTTTGAGGCCAGCCAAGAGACCCAGTACTTC CASSFEASQETQYF
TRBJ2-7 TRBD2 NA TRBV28 TGTGCCAGCAGTTCTCCCTCGGGACTAGCCCAAACCTACGAGCAGTACTTC CASSSPSGLAQTYEQYF